Listed below are T cell receptor beta chains from one sample, sequenced in a study of T cell changes during pregnancy in multiple sclerosis. Measured with immunoSEQ multiplex PCR; TCRdb has only the in-frame clones, and not every one. The sample shows approximately 54,000 clones, around 90% of them seen only once. The sequencing here drew on peripheral blood, taken after pregnancy. These receptors were taken from a female donor in good health, enrolled as a control in a pregnancy study. The CDR3 runs from the conserved cysteine through the conserved F or W. Fields, in order: J gene, V gene, CDR3 protein.

J: TRBJ2-1; V: TRBV4-2; CDR3: CASSRPGTSGSNEQFF
J: TRBJ1-1; V: TRBV19; CDR3: CASRIQGAYGAFF
J: TRBJ1-6; V: TRBV18; CDR3: CASTPLGDNSPLHF
J: TRBJ2-1; V: TRBV27; CDR3: CASSLSAPNEQFF
J: TRBJ1-4; V: TRBV9; CDR3: CASSVGGGGEKLFF
J: TRBJ2-3; V: TRBV28; CDR3: CASTGADRSTDTQYF
J: TRBJ2-5; V: TRBV19; CDR3: CASSPEWFSGGTQYF
J: TRBJ2-7; V: TRBV11-3; CDR3: CASSLRTGPPWEQYF
J: TRBJ2-1; V: TRBV6-5; CDR3: CASSYFRGADEQFF
J: TRBJ2-2; V: TRBV5-6; CDR3: CASSLSGTFTGELFF
J: TRBJ2-7; V: TRBV2; CDR3: CASSIGTGGHRGDEQYF
J: TRBJ2-7; V: TRBV15; CDR3: CATSRDGAYEQYF
J: TRBJ2-7; V: TRBV7-9; CDR3: CASSSSGGAGFYEQYF
J: TRBJ1-2; V: TRBV5-8; CDR3: CASSLGQGAYYGYTF
J: TRBJ2-1; V: TRBV7-2; CDR3: CASRGGVGVGSNEQFF
J: TRBJ1-2; V: TRBV5-1; CDR3: CASSLTRGDYTF
J: TRBJ2-4; V: TRBV9; CDR3: CASSASTGPQNIQYF
J: TRBJ2-7; V: TRBV6-5; CDR3: CASSKDRINSYEQYF
J: TRBJ1-1; V: TRBV27; CDR3: CASNSQGYGEAFF
J: TRBJ2-1; V: TRBV25-1; CDR3: CASSETGGPYNEQFF
J: TRBJ2-7; V: TRBV7-9; CDR3: CASSLADRGRLEQYF
J: NA; V: TRBV25-1; CDR3: CASSESAETGLYEQYF
J: TRBJ2-1; V: TRBV20-1; CDR3: CSETSLNEQFF
J: TRBJ2-7; V: TRBV7-2; CDR3: CASSLKGGGRGNEQYF
J: TRBJ1-1; V: TRBV27; CDR3: CASSPDIFGDTEAFF
J: TRBJ1-1; V: TRBV19; CDR3: CASSIWGIGGGAEAFF
J: TRBJ2-1; V: TRBV7-8; CDR3: CASSSEDRKQFF
J: TRBJ1-5; V: TRBV28; CDR3: CASSSDRVGYYQPQHF
J: TRBJ2-7; V: TRBV19; CDR3: CASSIPGLAGPEQYF
J: TRBJ2-3; V: TRBV7-9; CDR3: CASSFSSGGNTDTQYF
J: TRBJ1-2; V: TRBV7-9; CDR3: CASSLVGGTYGYTF
J: TRBJ2-1; V: TRBV28; CDR3: CASSLLSAGGLYNEQFF
J: TRBJ1-3; V: TRBV28; CDR3: CASRTRTEPGNTIYF
J: TRBJ1-3; V: TRBV7-2; CDR3: CASSSIGGSGNTIYF
J: TRBJ2-3; V: TRBV4-3; CDR3: CASSQRLAGDFTGGTDTQYF
J: TRBJ1-1; V: TRBV15; CDR3: CATSRGGRQMNTEAFF
J: TRBJ2-1; V: TRBV29-1; CDR3: CSSGLAGGEQFF
J: TRBJ1-3; V: TRBV7-2; CDR3: CASSLDSTGPGNTIYF
J: TRBJ2-7; V: TRBV28; CDR3: CASSLSGQLAYEQYF
J: TRBJ2-3; V: TRBV5-4; CDR3: CASTRGGADTDTQYF